This TCR beta chain stems from a study of cytomegalovirus exposure and HLA in healthy donors. Comments on this clone: The target antigen is unknown.

PCR amplification relied on 60 Vbeta primers (plus 13 Jbeta primers). Assay: immunoSEQ multiplex PCR; the TCRdb copy retains only in-frame clones and omits some. The table includes some 90,000 clones, approximately 77% detected once. General study results and limits: Sequencing had likely introduced a cluster of highly shared sequence variants as an artifact.

Germline V gene sequence: CDR1 SEHNR, CDR2 FQNEAQ (reference sequence). This CDR3 has 17 residues. V lost 1 base, J lost 0 bases, and 12 bases lay in between. The source of this sequence is a human donor in good health. The sequenced sample was PBMCs. The chain employs TRBV7-9 and TRBJ2-2; perhaps TRBD2 as D (6 bases). DNA for the CDR3: TGTGCCAGCAGCTTAGATGGGTTAGCGGCGAACACCGGGGAGCTGTTTTTT. Protein sequence: CASSLDGLAANTGELFF.